This TCR beta chain originates from a study of shared clonotypes between healthy human individuals. Each of the donors was a healthy adult who was HIV-negative and had not had a recent acute infection or vaccination. The authors combined CD45RO+ cells with CCR7-negative CD45RA+ TemRA cells as CD8 memory. The study, taken as a whole, reports: Across a handful of donors, naive CD4 shared 5% to 6%, naive CD8 less than 4%, memory CD4 less than 2.5%, memory CD8 more than 0.35%.

In germline, CDR1 is MNHEY, CDR2 SVGAGI. The junction had 8 bases not matched to a gene; V was cut back by 7 bases and J by 2 bases. This CDR3 spans 15 amino acids. The method was immunoSEQ multiplex PCR; TCRdb's version includes in-frame clones alone and lacks a portion of them. The table lists over 100,000 clones, over 65% of them singletons. Note on this clone: Its cognate antigen is unknown.

This clonotype originated in a woman aged 30 to 39 in good health. J is TRBJ2-1 and V is TRBV6-5; 7 bases match TRBD1. Source material: memory CD8+ T cells sorted from blood. Subset in this sample: CD45RO+ cells pooled with CCR7-negative TemRA cells. CDR3 nucleotide sequence: TGTGCCAGCATGATAGACAGGGATCCCTACAATGAGCAGTTCTTC. Translating it yields CASMIDRDPYNEQFF.